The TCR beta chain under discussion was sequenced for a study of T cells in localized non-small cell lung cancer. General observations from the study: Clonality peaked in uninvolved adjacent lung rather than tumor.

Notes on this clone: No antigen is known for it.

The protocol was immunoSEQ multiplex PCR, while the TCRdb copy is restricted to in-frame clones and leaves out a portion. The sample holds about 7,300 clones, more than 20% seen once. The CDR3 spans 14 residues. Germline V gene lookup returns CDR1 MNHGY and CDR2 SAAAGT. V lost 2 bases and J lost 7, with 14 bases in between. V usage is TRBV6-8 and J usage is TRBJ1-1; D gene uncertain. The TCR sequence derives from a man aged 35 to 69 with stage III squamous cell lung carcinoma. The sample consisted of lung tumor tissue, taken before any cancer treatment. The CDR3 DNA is TGTGCCAGCAGTTACCCCCCGGCAACCCATGAAGCTTTCTTT. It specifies CASSYPPATHEAFF.